Included here is one T cell receptor beta chain sequence, with context. The antigen is unknown. The data stem from a study of CD8 T cells in ankylosing spondylitis. Study-wide points: Disease-linked clones were CD8+ and relatively rare in peripheral blood.

The CDR3 has 14 residues. V lost 2 bases and J 2 bases, leaving 10 bases between the germline ends. Germline CDR1 and CDR2: SGDLS and YYNGEE. Library preparation for TCR beta used quantitative 5'-RACE with molecular barcodes. MiXCR was run by TCRdb on the 5' RACE reads, yielding one entry per CDR3 protein. The sample records around 210,000 distinct CDR3 sequences, roughly 8.2% being singletons. The chain couples TRBV9 to TRBJ2-5; D is possibly TRBD1 (5 bases). This receptor was obtained from a female donor with ankylosing spondylitis or in good health (not recorded which). The material sequenced was blood, either unsorted or a sorted T cell fraction (not recorded which). The CDR3 DNA is TGTGCCAGCAGCGTTGACAGTTCTCAAGAGACCCAGTACTTC. Translating gives CASSVDSSQETQYF.